This T cell receptor (beta chain) is drawn from a study of shared clonotypes between healthy human individuals. Regarding this clone: Its antigen remains unidentified.

Overall study results and limits: In the sorted subsets, rarefaction showed sequencing was incomplete despite large depth.

Profiled with immunoSEQ multiplex PCR; TCRdb holds only in-frame clones, not every one. The profile covers over a million clones, with 95% to 99% appearing a single time and around 0.47% taken by the ten largest. Per germline, CDR1 SGHDN and CDR2 FVKESK. The CDR3 spans 15 residues. The V and J ends lost 1 base and 4 bases, in that order; junction bases with no gene match: 2. What was sequenced was naive CD4+ T cells sorted from blood. Subset meaning: CD45RA+ positively selected. The receptor was derived from a man younger than 40 in good health. V is TRBV14 and J is TRBJ2-1; 9 positions agree with TRBD2. This chain's CDR3 is CASSQGGGVYNEQFF. The DNA of the CDR3 is TGTGCCAGCAGCCAAGGCGGGGGGGTTTACAATGAGCAGTTCTTC. Looking up the rest from reference TRBV14 and TRBJ2-1 gives the full variable domain: EAGVTQFPSHSVIEKGQTVTLRCDPISGHDNLYWYRRVMGKEIKFLLHFVKESKQDESGMPNNRFLAERTGGTYSTLKVQPAELEDSGVYFCASSQGGGVYNEQFFGPGTRLTVL.